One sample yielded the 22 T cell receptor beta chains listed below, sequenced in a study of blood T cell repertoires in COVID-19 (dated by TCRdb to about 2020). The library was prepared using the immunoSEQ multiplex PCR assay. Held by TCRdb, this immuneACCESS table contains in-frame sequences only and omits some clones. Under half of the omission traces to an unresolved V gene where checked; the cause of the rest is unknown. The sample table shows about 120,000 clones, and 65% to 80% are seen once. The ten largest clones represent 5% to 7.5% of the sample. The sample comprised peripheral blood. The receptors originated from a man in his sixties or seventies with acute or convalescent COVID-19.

The CDR3 DNA reads TGTGCCAGCTCAGAACAGGTTCCTTGGACTGAAGCTTTCTTT. Protein product: CASSEQVPWTEAFF. This chain links TRBV18 with TRBJ1-1; a possible D gene is TRBD1 (5 bases). Germline V gives CDR1 KGHSH, CDR2 LQKENI. The CDR3 covers 14 residues. Trimming shortened V by 5 bases and J by 5 bases, and 15 bases separated the two germline ends. Looking up the rest from reference TRBV18 and TRBJ1-1 gives the full variable domain: NAGVMQNPRHLVRRRGQEARLRCSPMKGHSHVYWYRQLPEEGLKFMVYLQKENIIDESGMPKERFSAEFPKEGPSILRIQQVVRGDSAAYFCASSEQVPWTEAFFGQGTRLTVV.

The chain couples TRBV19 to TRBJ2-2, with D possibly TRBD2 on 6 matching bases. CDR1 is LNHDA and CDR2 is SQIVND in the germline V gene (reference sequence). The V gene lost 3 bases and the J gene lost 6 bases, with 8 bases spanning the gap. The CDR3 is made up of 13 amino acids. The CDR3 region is CASSMGGSGELFF. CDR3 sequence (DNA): TGTGCCAGTAGTATGGGGGGATCCGGGGAGCTGTTTTTT.

The CDR3 nucleotides read TGTGCCAGCAGCGGGAGCTCCTCTGGGGCCAACGTCCTGACTTTC. Its translation: CASSGSSSGANVLTF. The rearrangement links TRBV2 to TRBJ2-6; the D gene is possibly TRBD2 (6 bases). Germline V gene lookup returns CDR1 SNHLY and CDR2 FYNNEI. V was cut by 6 bases and J by 0 bases, with 9 bases left in between. This CDR3 comprises 15 residues. The whole variable domain, remainder taken from reference TRBV2 and TRBJ2-6, is EPEVTQTPSHQVTQMGQEVILRCVPISNHLYFYWYRQILGQKVEFLVSFYNNEISEKSEIFDDQFSVERPDGSNFTLKIRSTKLEDSAMYFCASSGSSSGANVLTFGAGSRLTVL.

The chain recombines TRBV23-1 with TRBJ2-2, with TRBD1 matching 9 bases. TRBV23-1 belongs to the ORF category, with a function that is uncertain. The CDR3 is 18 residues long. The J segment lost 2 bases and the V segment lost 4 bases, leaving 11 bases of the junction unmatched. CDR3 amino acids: CASSLSPGTGCNTGELFF. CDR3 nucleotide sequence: TGCGCCAGCAGTCTCAGTCCCGGGACAGGGTGCAACACCGGGGAGCTGTTTTTT.

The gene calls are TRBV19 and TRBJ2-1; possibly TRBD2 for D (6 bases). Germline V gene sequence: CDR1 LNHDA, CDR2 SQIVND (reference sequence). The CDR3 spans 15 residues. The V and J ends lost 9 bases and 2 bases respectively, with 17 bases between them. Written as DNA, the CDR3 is TGTGCCAGCCAGTGGGACGGGAGACCCTACAATGAGCAGTTCTTC. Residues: CASQWDGRPYNEQFF.

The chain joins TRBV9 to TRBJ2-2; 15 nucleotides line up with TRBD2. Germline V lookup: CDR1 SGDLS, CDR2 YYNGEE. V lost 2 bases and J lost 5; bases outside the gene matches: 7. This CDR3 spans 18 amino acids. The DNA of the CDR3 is TGTGCCAGCAGCGTGGGACTAGCGGGAGGAAAGGGGACCGGGGAGCTGTTTTTT. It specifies CASSVGLAGGKGTGELFF.

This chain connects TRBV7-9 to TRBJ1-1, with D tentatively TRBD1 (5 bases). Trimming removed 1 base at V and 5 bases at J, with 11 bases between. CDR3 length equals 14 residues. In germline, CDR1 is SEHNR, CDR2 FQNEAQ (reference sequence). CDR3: CASSLVWGRTEAFF. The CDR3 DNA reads TGTGCCAGCAGCTTAGTCTGGGGCAGGACTGAAGCTTTCTTT.

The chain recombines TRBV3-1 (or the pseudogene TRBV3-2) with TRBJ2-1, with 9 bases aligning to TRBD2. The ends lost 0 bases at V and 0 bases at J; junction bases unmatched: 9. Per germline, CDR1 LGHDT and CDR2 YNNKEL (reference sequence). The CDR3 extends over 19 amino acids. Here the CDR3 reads CASSQELERGVSSYNEQFF. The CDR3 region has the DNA TGTGCCAGCAGCCAAGAACTAGAGCGGGGGGTCTCCTCCTACAATGAGCAGTTCTTC.

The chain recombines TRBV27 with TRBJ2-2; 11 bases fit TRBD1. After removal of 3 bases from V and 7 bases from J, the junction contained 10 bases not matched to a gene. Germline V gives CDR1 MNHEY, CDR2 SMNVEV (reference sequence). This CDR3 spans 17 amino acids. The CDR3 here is CASSFGGQGAIDGELFF. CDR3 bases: TGTGCCAGCAGTTTTGGTGGACAGGGGGCAATAGACGGGGAGCTGTTTTTT.

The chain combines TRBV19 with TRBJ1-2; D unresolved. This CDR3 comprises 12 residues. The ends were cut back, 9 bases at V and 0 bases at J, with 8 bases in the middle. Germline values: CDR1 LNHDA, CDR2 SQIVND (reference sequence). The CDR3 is CASGPPNYGYTF. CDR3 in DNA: TGTGCCAGCGGTCCCCCTAACTATGGCTACACCTTC. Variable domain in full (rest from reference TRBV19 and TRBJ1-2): DGGITQSPKYLFRKEGQNVTLSCEQNLNHDAMYWYRQDPGQGLRLIYYSQIVNDFQKGDIAEGYSVSREKKESFPLTVTSAQKNPTAFYLCASGPPNYGYTFGSGTRLTVV.

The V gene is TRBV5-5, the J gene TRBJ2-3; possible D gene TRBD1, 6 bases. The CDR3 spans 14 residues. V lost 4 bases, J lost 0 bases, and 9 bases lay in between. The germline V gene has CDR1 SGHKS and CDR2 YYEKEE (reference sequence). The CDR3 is CASSDRTSTDTQYF. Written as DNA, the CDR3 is TGTGCCAGCAGCGACAGGACTAGCACAGATACGCAGTATTTT.

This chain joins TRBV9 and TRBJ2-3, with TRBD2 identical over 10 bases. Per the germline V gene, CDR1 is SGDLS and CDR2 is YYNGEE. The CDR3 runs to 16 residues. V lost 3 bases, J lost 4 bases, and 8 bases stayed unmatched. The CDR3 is CASSARAGTSADTQYF. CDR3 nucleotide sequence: TGTGCCAGCAGCGCTCGCGCCGGGACTAGCGCAGATACGCAGTATTTT.

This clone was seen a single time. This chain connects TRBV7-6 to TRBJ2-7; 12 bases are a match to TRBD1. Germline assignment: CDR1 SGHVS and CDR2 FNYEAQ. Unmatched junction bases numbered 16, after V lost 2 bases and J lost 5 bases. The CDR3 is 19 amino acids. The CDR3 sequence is CASSLWGQGAGPGNHEQYF. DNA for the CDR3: TGTGCCAGCAGCTTATGGGGACAGGGGGCCGGCCCCGGTAACCACGAGCAGTACTTC.

For the CDR3, the DNA is TGTGCCAGCAGCTTGGTGGGACTAGCGGGAGTAGAGCAGTATTTT. As protein: CASSLVGLAGVEQYF. The chain uses TRBV5-4 and TRBJ2-3; 14 bases align to TRBD2. The germline V gene encodes CDR1 SGHNT and CDR2 YYREEE (reference sequence). J gave up 11 bases and V 0 bases, and 5 bases lay outside the gene matches. There are 15 residues in the CDR3.

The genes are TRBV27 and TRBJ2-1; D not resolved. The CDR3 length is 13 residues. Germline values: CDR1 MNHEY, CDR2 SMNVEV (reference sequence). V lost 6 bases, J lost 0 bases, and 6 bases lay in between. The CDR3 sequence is CASRRLSYNEQFF. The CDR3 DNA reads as TGTGCCAGCAGGCGGCTCTCCTACAATGAGCAGTTCTTC.

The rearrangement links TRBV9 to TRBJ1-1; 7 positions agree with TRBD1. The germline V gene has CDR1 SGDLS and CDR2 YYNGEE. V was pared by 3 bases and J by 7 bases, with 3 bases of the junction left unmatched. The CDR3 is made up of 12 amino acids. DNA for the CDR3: TGTGCCAGCAGCGCCCGGGACAGTGAAGCTTTCTTT. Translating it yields CASSARDSEAFF.

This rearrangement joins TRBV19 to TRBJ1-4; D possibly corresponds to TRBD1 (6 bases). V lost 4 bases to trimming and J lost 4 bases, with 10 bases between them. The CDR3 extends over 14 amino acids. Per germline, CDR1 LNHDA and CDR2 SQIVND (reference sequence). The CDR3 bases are TGTGCCAGTAGTAAACAGGGTGGTAATGAAAAACTGTTTTTT. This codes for CASSKQGGNEKLFF.

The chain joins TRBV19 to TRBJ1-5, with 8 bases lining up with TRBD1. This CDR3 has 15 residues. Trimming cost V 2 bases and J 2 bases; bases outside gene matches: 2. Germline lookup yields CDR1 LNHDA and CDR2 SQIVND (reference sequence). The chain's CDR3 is CASSITGQGNQPQHF. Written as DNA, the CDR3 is TGTGCCAGTAGTATAACGGGACAGGGCAATCAGCCCCAGCATTTT.

The DNA for the CDR3 is TGTGCCAGCAGCTGGGGCGGGGGGAACACCGGGGAGCTGTTTTTT. It yields the protein CASSWGGGNTGELFF. V and J are TRBV7-6 and TRBJ2-2; 7 bases line up with TRBD2. V gave up 4 bases and J gave up 1 base; unmatched junction bases: 3. Germline CDR1 is SGHVS and CDR2 is FNYEAQ. The CDR3 length is 15 residues. Combining the CDR3 with reference TRBV7-6 and TRBJ2-2 gives the whole variable domain GAGVSQSPRYKVTKRGQDVALRCDPISGHVSLYWYRQALGQGPEFLTYFNYEAQQDKSGLPNDRFSAERPEGSISTLTIQRTEQRDSAMYRCASSWGGGNTGELFFGEGSRLTVL.

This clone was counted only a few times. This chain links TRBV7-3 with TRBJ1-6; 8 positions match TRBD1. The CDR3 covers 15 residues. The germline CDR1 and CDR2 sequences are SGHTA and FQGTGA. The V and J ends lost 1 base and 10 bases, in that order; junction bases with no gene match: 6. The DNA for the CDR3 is TGTGCCAGCAGCTTAAGTCCAGGGGGCAGCTCACCCCTCCACTTT. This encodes CASSLSPGGSSPLHF.

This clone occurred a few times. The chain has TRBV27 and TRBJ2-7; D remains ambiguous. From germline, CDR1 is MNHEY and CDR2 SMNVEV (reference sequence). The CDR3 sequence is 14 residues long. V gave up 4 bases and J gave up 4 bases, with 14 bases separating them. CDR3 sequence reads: CASSSPESPYEQYF. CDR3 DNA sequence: TGTGCCAGCAGTTCCCCCGAGAGTCCGTACGAGCAGTACTTC.

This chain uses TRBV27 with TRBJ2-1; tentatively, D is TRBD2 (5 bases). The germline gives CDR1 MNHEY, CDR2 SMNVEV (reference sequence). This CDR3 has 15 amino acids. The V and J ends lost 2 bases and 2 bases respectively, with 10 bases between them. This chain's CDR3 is CASSLSGITYNEQFF. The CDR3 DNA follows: TGTGCCAGCAGTTTAAGCGGCATAACCTACAATGAGCAGTTCTTC.